The 20 T cell receptor beta chains presented below share a single source sample, sequenced in a study of blood T cell repertoires in COVID-19. The table came from immunoSEQ multiplex PCR; TCRdb's copy has only in-frame clones and leaves some out. The data show around 170,000 clones, roughly 80% seen once. Sequencing input: peripheral blood. The receptor set was obtained from a man between 18 and 35 years old with active or convalescent COVID-19.

The gene calls are TRBV7-6 and TRBJ1-1; 8 bases line up with TRBD1. The CDR3 runs 16 residues. Looked up from germline, CDR1 is SGHVS and CDR2 is FNYEAQ. Unmatched junction bases numbered 10, after V lost 7 bases and J lost 0 bases. CDR3 DNA sequence: TGTGCCAGCACCGAGTCAGGGGGCGATATGAACACTGAAGCTTTCTTT. It codes for CASTESGGDMNTEAFF.

The chain links TRBV6-5 to TRBJ1-5, with TRBD1 as a possible D gene (5 bases). In germline, CDR1 is MNHEY, CDR2 SVGAGI. The V and J ends lost 2 bases and 2 bases respectively, with 13 bases between them. This CDR3 has 16 residues. DNA of the CDR3: TGTGCCAGCAGTTACCTCAGGGATATGGGCAATCAGCCCCAGCATTTT. Its protein product is CASSYLRDMGNQPQHF.

This chain uses TRBV24-1 with TRBJ1-1; weak D call: TRBD1 (5 bases). The ends were cut back, 3 bases at V and 2 bases at J, with 12 bases in the middle. This CDR3 spans 15 amino acids. The germline gives CDR1 KGHDR, CDR2 SFDVKD. CDR3 region: CATSDPRQTNTEAFF. For the CDR3, the DNA is TGTGCCACCAGTGATCCTAGACAGACTAACACTGAAGCTTTCTTT.

This chain links TRBV2 with TRBJ1-2, with 8 positions matching TRBD1. The CDR3 covers 12 residues. The germline CDR1 and CDR2 sequences are SNHLY and FYNNEI. Trimming took 5 bases from V and 4 from J; bases not matched to a gene: 0. The CDR3 DNA follows: TGTGCCAGCAGTACAGGGGGCTATGGCTACACCTTC. Translation: CASSTGGYGYTF.

This chain joins TRBV29-1 and TRBJ1-2, with 7 bases that match TRBD1. The CDR3 sequence is 12 residues long. Germline trimming cut 2 bases from V and 4 bases from J; bases unmatched to any gene: 1. Per germline, CDR1 SQVTM and CDR2 ANQGSEA. The CDR3 region is CSVERQGYGYTF. The CDR3, as DNA: TGCAGCGTTGAAAGACAGGGCTATGGCTACACCTTC.

V is TRBV10-3 and J is TRBJ1-5; 7 nucleotides line up with TRBD1. Germline loops: CDR1 ENHRY, CDR2 SYGVKD. After removal of 10 bases from V and 2 bases from J, the junction contained 8 bases not matched to a gene. CDR3 length: 14 residues. The CDR3 coding sequence is TGTGCCACCTATCAGGGGGGCGGCAATCAGCCCCAGCATTTT. Translating gives CATYQGGGNQPQHF.

The chain combines TRBV6-6 with TRBJ1-3; no clear D. CDR1 MNHNY and CDR2 SVGAGI come from the germline V gene (reference sequence). The CDR3 covers 15 residues. V was shortened by 8 bases and J by 0 bases, with 14 bases between the two germline ends. CDR3 bases: TGTGCCAGCTGCGACGGCGGCTACTCTGGAAACACCATATATTTT. This gives the protein CASCDGGYSGNTIYF.

This chain links TRBV30 with TRBJ1-4, with a tentative D call TRBD1 (5 bases). Trimming removed 0 bases at V and 8 bases at J, with 16 bases between. This CDR3 comprises 15 residues. Per germline, CDR1 GTSNPN and CDR2 SVGIG (reference sequence). CDR3: CAWSVSPRGSEKLFF. The DNA for the CDR3 is TGTGCCTGGAGTGTATCTCCCCGGGGGAGCGAAAAACTGTTTTTT. Full variable domain (missing parts from reference TRBV30 and TRBJ1-4): SQTIHQWPATLVQPVGSPLSLECTVEGTSNPNLYWYRQAAGRGLQLLFYSVGIGQISSEVPQNLSASRPQDRQFILSSKKLLLSDSGFYLCAWSVSPRGSEKLFFGSGTQLSVL.

The rearrangement uses TRBV14 and TRBJ1-2; tentatively, D is TRBD1 (5 bases). The CDR3 spans 18 residues. V lost 4 bases and J lost 0, with 21 bases in between. Germline loops: CDR1 SGHDN, CDR2 FVKESK. The CDR3 DNA sequence: TGTGCCAGCAGCCTGTATCAGGGTCGTGAACCCTCTAACTATGGCTACACCTTC. Encoded protein: CASSLYQGREPSNYGYTF.

The chain carries TRBV11-2 and TRBJ2-1; 7 bases agree with TRBD2. Germline CDR1 is SGHAT and CDR2 is FQNNGV. Losses at the gene ends were 3 bases for V and 0 bases for J; bases not matched to a gene: 8. This CDR3 contains 17 residues. This chain's CDR3 is CASSFKQRGSSYNEQFF. The CDR3 bases are TGTGCCAGCAGCTTTAAACAGCGGGGTAGCTCCTACAATGAGCAGTTCTTC.

This clone has a handful of counts. V and J are TRBV19 and TRBJ2-1, with 8 bases matching TRBD2. This CDR3 region has 12 residues. Germline V lookup: CDR1 LNHDA, CDR2 SQIVND (reference sequence). The ends lost 3 bases at V and 12 bases at J; junction bases unmatched: 4. CDR3 in amino acids: CASSMRGAWQFF. The CDR3 DNA is TGTGCCAGTAGTATGCGGGGGGCTTGGCAGTTCTTC.

V usage is TRBV18 and J usage is TRBJ2-3; 7 bases line up with TRBD2. Looked up from germline, CDR1 is KGHSH and CDR2 is LQKENI. This CDR3 has 16 residues. V was pared by 3 bases and J by 2 bases, with 8 bases of the junction left unmatched. Written as DNA, the CDR3 is TGTGCCAGCTCACCGTCATTGAGCGGGGCCACAGATACGCAGTATTTT. Its protein is CASSPSLSGATDTQYF.

This chain joins TRBV5-6 and TRBJ1-1; D gene unclear. The CDR3 is made up of 17 amino acids. The germline V gene encodes CDR1 SGHDT and CDR2 YYEEEE. Deletions cut 2 bases from V and 4 bases from J, with 21 bases between. CDR3 amino acids: CASSFARSGPGSTEAFF. In DNA, the CDR3 is TGTGCCAGCAGCTTTGCACGTTCGGGCCCTGGGAGCACTGAAGCTTTCTTT.

This sequence joins TRBV7-2 and TRBJ2-5, with 8 bases lining up with TRBD2. J was trimmed by 4 bases and V by 2 bases; bases with no gene match: 6. The CDR3 has 15 amino acids. Germline V gene sequence: CDR1 SGHTA, CDR2 FQGNSA. For the CDR3, the DNA is TGTGCCAGCAGCTTACACGGGAGGGATGTAGAGACCCAGTACTTC. It encodes CASSLHGRDVETQYF.

The chain employs TRBV19 and TRBJ1-2; possibly TRBD1 for D (6 bases). This CDR3 has 15 residues. Trimming shortened V by 5 bases and J by 2 bases, and 15 bases separated the two germline ends. Germline-derived CDR1 and CDR2 are LNHDA and SQIVND (reference sequence). The CDR3 nucleotides are TGTGCCAGTAGTGTGGCGGGGGCGCTGAACTATGGCTACACCTTC. This translates into CASSVAGALNYGYTF.

The table lists this clone with a count of one. The rearrangement uses TRBV28 and TRBJ2-5, with 11 bases that match TRBD1. Germline V gene data show CDR1 as MDHEN and CDR2 as SYDVKM. The trim removed 3 bases at V and 3 bases at J, leaving 15 bases unmatched. This CDR3 is 19 amino acids long. CDR3 region: CASSLAPASGTGGEETQYF. In DNA, the CDR3 is TGTGCCAGCAGTTTGGCCCCCGCCTCCGGGACAGGGGGGGAAGAGACCCAGTACTTC.

This clone was seen just once. The chain carries TRBV19 and TRBJ2-7, with 7 bases lining up with TRBD2. Germline V lookup: CDR1 LNHDA, CDR2 SQIVND (reference sequence). The length of the CDR3 is 15 residues. The V segment lost 0 bases and the J segment 5 bases; nucleotides outside the gene matches: 7. DNA for the CDR3: TGTGCCAGTAGTATAGAAGCGCGGGAGTTCGACGAGCAGTACTTC. Translating it yields CASSIEAREFDEQYF.

This chain links TRBV4-1 with TRBJ2-3, with D maybe TRBD1 (6 bases). Per germline, CDR1 MGHRA and CDR2 YSYEKL. This CDR3 has 15 residues. The germline V and J ends were trimmed by 4 bases and 1 base, with 12 bases remaining between them. CDR3 nucleotide sequence: TGCGCCAGCAGCCCCGAGAACAGGGGCACAGATACGCAGTATTTT. It yields the protein CASSPENRGTDTQYF.

The chain carries TRBV3-1 (or the pseudogene TRBV3-2) and TRBJ1-4, with TRBD1 as a possible D gene (6 bases). Trimming removed 0 bases at V and 5 bases at J, with 13 bases between. The CDR3 runs 16 residues. Germline V gene data show CDR1 as LGHDT and CDR2 as YNNKEL (reference sequence). The CDR3 loop is CASSQDRGTINEKLFF. In DNA, the CDR3 is TGTGCCAGCAGCCAAGATAGGGGGACAATCAATGAAAAACTGTTTTTT.

V is TRBV27 and J is TRBJ1-6; 9 nucleotides agree with TRBD1. V gave up 4 bases and J gave up 6 bases; unmatched junction bases: 4. From germline, CDR1 is MNHEY and CDR2 SMNVEV (reference sequence). The CDR3 is 15 amino acids. The CDR3 DNA follows: TGTGCCAGCAGTTACGGGACAGGGACTAATTCACCCCTCCACTTT. Translated: CASSYGTGTNSPLHF.